The 13 T cell receptor beta chains below come from one sample, sequenced in a study of cytomegalovirus exposure and HLA in healthy donors. Method: immunoSEQ multiplex PCR; TCRdb's copy keeps in-frame clones and lacks some. The table records 350,000 or so clones, roughly 88% of them present only once. Sequencing was done on a sample of PBMCs. All receptors come from a woman in her late teens or twenties in good health and CMV-seronegative.

V gene TRBV15 combines with J gene TRBJ2-3; no clear D gene. Germline V CDR1 and CDR2: LNHNV, YYDKDF (reference sequence). The CDR3 is 17 residues long. The V end was cut by 0 bases, the J end by 1 base, with 14 bases between. The CDR3 DNA reads as TGTGCCACCAGCAGAGATGCTGGGTCGGGTGGCACAGATACGCAGTATTTT. Its translation: CATSRDAGSGGTDTQYF.

J is TRBJ1-2 and V is TRBV25-1; 9 nucleotides agree with TRBD1. The CDR3 loop spans 14 amino acids. V lost 4 bases to trimming and J lost 6 bases; unmatched junction nucleotides: 6. CDR1 MGHDK and CDR2 SYGVNS come from the germline V gene. The CDR3 is CASSGTGQGNGYTF. CDR3 sequence (DNA): TGTGCCAGCAGTGGAACGGGACAGGGTAATGGCTACACCTTC.

The chain is built from TRBV6-5 and TRBJ2-1; D ambiguous. CDR1 and CDR2 from the germline V gene are MNHEY and SVGAGI. The CDR3 length is 14 residues. V was trimmed by 2 bases and J by 3 bases, leaving 8 bases between them. This CDR3 is CASSYDPGYNEQFF. The CDR3 DNA is TGTGCCAGCAGTTACGATCCGGGCTACAATGAGCAGTTCTTC.

The CDR3 region has the DNA TGTGCCAGCAGTGAGCTTGTGACTCTTACCTACGAGCAGTACTTC. It codes for CASSELVTLTYEQYF. The chain combines TRBV2 with TRBJ2-7; D remains unclear. From germline, CDR1 is SNHLY and CDR2 FYNNEI. The CDR3 spans 15 residues. V gave up 3 bases and J gave up 2 bases, with 14 bases separating them.

This chain joins TRBV4-2 and TRBJ2-1; no definite D call. Deletions cut 0 bases from V and 0 bases from J, with 12 bases between. CDR1 and CDR2 (germline): LGHNA, YNFKEQ. This CDR3 has 17 amino acids. This CDR3 is CASSQEGVRSSYNEQFF. The CDR3 DNA sequence: TGTGCCAGCAGCCAAGAAGGAGTGCGGAGCTCCTACAATGAGCAGTTCTTC.

The chain couples TRBV6-1 to TRBJ1-1, with D uncertain. V was pared by 7 bases and J by 2 bases, with 11 bases between. The CDR3 is 13 residues long. Germline V gives CDR1 MNHNS, CDR2 SASEGT. In nucleotides, the CDR3 is TGTGCCAGCAAGGAACAGCCAAACACTGAAGCTTTCTTT. Encoded protein: CASKEQPNTEAFF.

This chain links TRBV7-6 with TRBJ2-7, with D perhaps TRBD2 (6 bases). Germline V lookup: CDR1 SGHVS, CDR2 FNYEAQ. V gave up 5 bases and J gave up 1 base, with 21 bases separating them. The length of the CDR3 is 17 residues. CDR3 in DNA: TGTGCCAGCAGCCCAAAGGGGAGGAGCGGAACTTCCTACGAGCAGTACTTC. This translates into CASSPKGRSGTSYEQYF.

This chain links TRBV7-2 with TRBJ2-7; no definite D call. The CDR3 has 14 amino acids. V lost 7 bases, J lost 3 bases, and 16 bases lay in between. Looked up from germline, CDR1 is SGHTA and CDR2 is FQGNSA. CDR3 sequence: CASTIPGEVYEQYF. In nucleotides, the CDR3 is TGTGCCAGCACCATCCCCGGAGAGGTCTACGAGCAGTACTTC.

This sequence joins TRBV27 and TRBJ1-4, with D unclear. This CDR3 has 15 amino acids. With 2 bases removed from V and 5 bases from J, the gap between germline ends came to 12 bases. Germline V lookup: CDR1 MNHEY, CDR2 SMNVEV (reference sequence). The CDR3 loop reads CASSLGSGVNEKLFF. The CDR3, as DNA: TGTGCCAGCAGTTTAGGCTCAGGTGTAAATGAAAAACTGTTTTTT.

The sample holds one count of this clone. The chain recombines TRBV2 with TRBJ1-2; 7 bases line up with TRBD1. The CDR3 contains 13 residues. The V segment lost 8 bases and the J segment 6 bases; nucleotides outside the gene matches: 9. CDR1 and CDR2 from the germline V gene are SNHLY and FYNNEI. The CDR3 is CASWRGQGDGYTF. CDR3 in DNA: TGTGCCAGCTGGAGGGGGCAAGGGGATGGCTACACCTTC.

The CDR3 is CASSTTGPRHQPQHF. In nucleotides, the CDR3 is TGCGCCAGCAGTACGACAGGACCACGGCATCAGCCCCAGCATTTT. The J gene is TRBJ1-5, the V gene TRBV23-1, with D perhaps matching TRBD1 (6 bases). TRBV23-1 qualifies as an ORF whose function is uncertain. There are 15 residues in the CDR3. Trimming removed 5 bases from V and 5 bases from J, with 16 bases in between.

The chain employs TRBV5-1 and TRBJ1-3; 8 bases align to TRBD1. The junction had 5 bases not matched to a gene; V was cut back by 4 bases and J by 2 bases. The CDR3 is 15 amino acids. Germline lookup yields CDR1 SGHRS and CDR2 YFSETQ. CDR3 sequence (DNA): TGCGCCAGCAGCCAGGGACAGGAGGCTGGAAACACCATATATTTT. Encoded protein: CASSQGQEAGNTIYF. Full variable domain (rest looked up from reference TRBV5-1 and TRBJ1-3): KAGVTQTPRYLIKTRGQQVTLSCSPISGHRSVSWYQQTPGQGLQFLFEYFSETQRNKGNFPGRFSGRQFSNSRSEMNVSTLELGDSALYLCASSQGQEAGNTIYFGEGSWLTVV.

This chain connects TRBV7-8 to TRBJ2-1, with TRBD2 matching 10 bases. CDR1 and CDR2 (germline): SGHVS, FQNEAQ. The ends lost 2 bases at V and 1 base at J; junction bases unmatched: 2. The CDR3 totals 16 residues. The DNA for the CDR3 is TGTGCCAGCAGCTTACTAGCGGGAGAGTCCTACAATGAGCAGTTCTTC. This sequence encodes CASSLLAGESYNEQFF.